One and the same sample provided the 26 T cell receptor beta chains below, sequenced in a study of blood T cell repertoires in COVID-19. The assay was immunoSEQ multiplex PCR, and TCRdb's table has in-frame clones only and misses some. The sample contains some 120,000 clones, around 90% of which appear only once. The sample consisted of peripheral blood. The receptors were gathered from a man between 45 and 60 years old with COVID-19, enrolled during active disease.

CDR3 sequence reads: CASSLQGLNTGELFF. The CDR3 coding sequence is TGTGCCAGCAGCTTGCAGGGCCTGAACACCGGGGAGCTGTTTTTT. V is TRBV11-2 and J is TRBJ2-2; weak D call: TRBD1 (5 bases). The CDR3 runs 15 residues. V lost 3 bases and J 1 base, leaving 9 bases between the germline ends. CDR1 and CDR2 from the germline V gene are SGHAT and FQNNGV. Filled out from reference TRBV11-2 and TRBJ2-2, the complete variable domain reads EAGVAQSPRYKIIEKRQSVAFWCNPISGHATLYWYQQILGQGPKLLIQFQNNGVVDDSQLPKDRFSAERLKGVDSTLKIQPAKLEDSAVYLCASSLQGLNTGELFFGEGSRLTVL.

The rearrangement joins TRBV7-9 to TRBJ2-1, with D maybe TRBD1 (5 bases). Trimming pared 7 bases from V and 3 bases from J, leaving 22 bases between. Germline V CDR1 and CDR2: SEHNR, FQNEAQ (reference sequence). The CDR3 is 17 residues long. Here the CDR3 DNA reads TGTGCCAGCACCCTCGATTTCGGCAGGGTTCTCTACAATGAGCAGTTCTTC. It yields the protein CASTLDFGRVLYNEQFF.

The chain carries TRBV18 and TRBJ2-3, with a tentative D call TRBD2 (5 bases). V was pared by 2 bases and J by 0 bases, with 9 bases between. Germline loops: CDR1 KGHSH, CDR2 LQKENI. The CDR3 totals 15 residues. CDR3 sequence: CASSPRAASTDTQYF. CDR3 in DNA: TGTGCCAGCTCACCAAGAGCGGCCAGCACAGATACGCAGTATTTT.

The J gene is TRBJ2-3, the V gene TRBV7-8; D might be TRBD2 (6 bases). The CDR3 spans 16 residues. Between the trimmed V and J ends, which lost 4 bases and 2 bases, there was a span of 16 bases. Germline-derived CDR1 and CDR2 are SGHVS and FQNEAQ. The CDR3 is CASSSRGAGDTDTQYF. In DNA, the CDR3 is TGTGCCAGCAGCTCCCGGGGAGCGGGCGACACAGATACGCAGTATTTT.

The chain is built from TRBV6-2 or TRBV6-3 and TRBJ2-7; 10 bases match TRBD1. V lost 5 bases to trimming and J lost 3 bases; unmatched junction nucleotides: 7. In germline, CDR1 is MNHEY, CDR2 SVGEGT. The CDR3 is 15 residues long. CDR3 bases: TGTGCCAGCAGTACCCGGGACAGGGGAGGCTACGAGCAGTACTTC. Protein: CASSTRDRGGYEQYF.

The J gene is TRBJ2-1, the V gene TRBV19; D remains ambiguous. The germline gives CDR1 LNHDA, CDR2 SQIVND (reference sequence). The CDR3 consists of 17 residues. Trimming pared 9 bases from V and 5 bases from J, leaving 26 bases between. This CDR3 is CASSPLMGREKNNEQFF. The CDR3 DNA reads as TGTGCCAGCAGCCCCCTGATGGGCCGAGAAAAAAACAATGAGCAGTTCTTC.

CDR3 residues: CATSRASSGPMGEQYF. The CDR3, as DNA: TGTGCCACCAGCAGGGCGTCTAGCGGTCCTATGGGCGAGCAGTACTTC. The chain carries TRBV15 and TRBJ2-7; 7 bases match TRBD2. From germline, CDR1 is LNHNV and CDR2 YYDKDF (reference sequence). The CDR3 contains 16 residues. V lost 3 bases and J lost 6; bases outside the gene matches: 14.

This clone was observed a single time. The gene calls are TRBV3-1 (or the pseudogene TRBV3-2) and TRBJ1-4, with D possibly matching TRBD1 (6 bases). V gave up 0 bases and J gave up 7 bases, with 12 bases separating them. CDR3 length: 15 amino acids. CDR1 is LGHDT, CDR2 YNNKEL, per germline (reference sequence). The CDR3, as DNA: TGTGCCAGCAGCCAAGATACAGGGTTGGGTGAAAAACTGTTTTTT. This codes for CASSQDTGLGEKLFF.

CDR3 residues: CASSLPGQGAYEQYF. The CDR3 coding sequence is TGTGCCAGCAGCCTCCCGGGACAGGGGGCCTACGAGCAGTACTTC. The chain carries TRBV5-4 and TRBJ2-7, with TRBD1 matching 11 bases. The CDR3 is 15 amino acids. The germline V gene encodes CDR1 SGHNT and CDR2 YYREEE (reference sequence). The V and J ends lost 4 bases and 2 bases, in that order; junction bases with no gene match: 5.

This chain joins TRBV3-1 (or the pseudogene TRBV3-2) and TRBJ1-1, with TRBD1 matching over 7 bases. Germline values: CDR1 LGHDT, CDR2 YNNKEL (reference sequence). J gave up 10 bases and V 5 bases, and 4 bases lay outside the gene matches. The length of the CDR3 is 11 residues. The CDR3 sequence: CASSSTGAAFF. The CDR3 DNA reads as TGTGCCAGCAGCTCCACAGGGGCAGCTTTCTTT.

In nucleotides, the CDR3 is TGTGCCAGCAGCTTGCGTCTAACAGGGGATTATGGCTACACCTTC. Its protein product is CASSLRLTGDYGYTF. The chain combines TRBV5-5 with TRBJ1-2, with 7 nucleotides matching TRBD1. Germline V CDR1 and CDR2: SGHKS, YYEKEE (reference sequence). Trimming cost V 1 base and J 5 bases; bases outside gene matches: 8. There are 15 residues in the CDR3.

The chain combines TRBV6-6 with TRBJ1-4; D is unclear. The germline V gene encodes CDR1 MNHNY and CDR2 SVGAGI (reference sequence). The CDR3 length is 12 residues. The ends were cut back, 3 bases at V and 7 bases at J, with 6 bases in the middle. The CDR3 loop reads CASSYEAEKLFF. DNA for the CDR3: TGTGCCAGCAGTTATGAAGCTGAAAAACTGTTTTTT.

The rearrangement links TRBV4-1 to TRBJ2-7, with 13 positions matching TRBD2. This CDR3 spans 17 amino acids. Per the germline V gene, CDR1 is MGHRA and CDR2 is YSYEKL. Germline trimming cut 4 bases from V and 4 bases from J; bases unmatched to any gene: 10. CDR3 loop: CASSPLTSGRAPYEQYF. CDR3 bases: TGCGCCAGCAGCCCCCTTACTAGCGGGAGGGCCCCTTACGAGCAGTACTTC.

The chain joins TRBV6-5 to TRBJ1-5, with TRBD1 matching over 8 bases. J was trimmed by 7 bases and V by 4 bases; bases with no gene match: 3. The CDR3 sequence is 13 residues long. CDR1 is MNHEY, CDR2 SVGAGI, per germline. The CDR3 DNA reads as TGTGCCAGCAGTTCAGGGGGCGGGCAGCCCCAGCATTTT. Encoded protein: CASSSGGGQPQHF.

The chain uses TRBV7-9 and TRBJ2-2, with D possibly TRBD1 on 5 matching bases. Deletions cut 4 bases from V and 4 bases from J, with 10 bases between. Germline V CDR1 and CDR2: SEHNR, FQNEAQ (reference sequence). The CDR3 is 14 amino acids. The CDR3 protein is CASSYSGFTGELFF. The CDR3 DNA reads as TGTGCCAGCAGCTATTCAGGGTTCACCGGGGAGCTGTTTTTT.

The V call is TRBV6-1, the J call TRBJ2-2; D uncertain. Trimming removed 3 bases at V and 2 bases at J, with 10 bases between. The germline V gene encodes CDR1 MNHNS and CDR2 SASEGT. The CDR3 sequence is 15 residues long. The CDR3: CASSDLGSNTGELFF. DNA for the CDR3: TGTGCCAGCAGTGACCTGGGCAGCAACACCGGGGAGCTGTTTTTT.

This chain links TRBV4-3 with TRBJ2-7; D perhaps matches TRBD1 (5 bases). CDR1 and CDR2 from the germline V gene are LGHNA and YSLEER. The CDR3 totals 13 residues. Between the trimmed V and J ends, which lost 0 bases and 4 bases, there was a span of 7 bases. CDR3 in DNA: TGCGCCAGCAGCCAAGAAAGGGGTTACGAGCAGTACTTC. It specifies CASSQERGYEQYF.

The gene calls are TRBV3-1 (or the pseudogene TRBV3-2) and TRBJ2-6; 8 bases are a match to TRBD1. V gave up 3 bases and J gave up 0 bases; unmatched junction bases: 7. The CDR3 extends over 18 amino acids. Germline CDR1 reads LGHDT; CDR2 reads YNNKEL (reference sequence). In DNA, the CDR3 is TGTGCCAGCAGCCACGAGGGACAGGCGTTCTCTGGGGCCAACGTCCTGACTTTC. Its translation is CASSHEGQAFSGANVLTF.

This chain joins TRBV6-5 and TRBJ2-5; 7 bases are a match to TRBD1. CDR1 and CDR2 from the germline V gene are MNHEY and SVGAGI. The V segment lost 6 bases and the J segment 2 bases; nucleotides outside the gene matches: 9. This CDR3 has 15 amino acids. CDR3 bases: TGTGCCAGCAGGCAGGGGGTAGTAGGGCAAGAGACCCAGTACTTC. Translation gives CASRQGVVGQETQYF.

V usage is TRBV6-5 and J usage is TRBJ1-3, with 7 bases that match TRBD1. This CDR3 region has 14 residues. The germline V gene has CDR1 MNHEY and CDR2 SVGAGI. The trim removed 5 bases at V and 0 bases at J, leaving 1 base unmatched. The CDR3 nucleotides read TGTGCCAGCAGTAGGGACAGCTCTGGAAACACCATATATTTT. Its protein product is CASSRDSSGNTIYF.

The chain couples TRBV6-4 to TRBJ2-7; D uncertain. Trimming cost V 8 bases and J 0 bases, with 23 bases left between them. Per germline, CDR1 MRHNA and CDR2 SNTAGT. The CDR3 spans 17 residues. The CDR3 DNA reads TGTGCCAGCGTCCCGGAAGACATTAGAAGCCGCTCCTACGAGCAGTACGTC. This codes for CASVPEDIRSRSYEQYV.

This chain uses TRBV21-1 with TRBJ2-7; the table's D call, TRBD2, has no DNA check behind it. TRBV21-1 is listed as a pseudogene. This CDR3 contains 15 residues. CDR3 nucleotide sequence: TGTGCCAGCAGCAAAGATCGGGAGCGATCTAGGGAGCAGTACGTC. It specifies CASSKDRERSREQYV.

CDR3 protein: CAYSSGYYNEQFF. CDR3 sequence (DNA): TGTGCCTATTCTAGCGGCTACTACAATGAGCAGTTCTTC. The J gene is TRBJ2-1, the V gene TRBV30; TRBD2 agrees at 7 bases. Losses at the gene ends were 7 bases for V and 3 bases for J; bases not matched to a gene: 6. CDR1 and CDR2 from the germline V gene are GTSNPN and SVGIG (reference sequence). The CDR3 length is 13 residues.

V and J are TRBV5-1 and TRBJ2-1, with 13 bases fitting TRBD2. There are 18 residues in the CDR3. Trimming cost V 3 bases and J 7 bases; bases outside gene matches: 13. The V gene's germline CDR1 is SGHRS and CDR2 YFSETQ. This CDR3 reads CASSSSWVTSGRENEQFF. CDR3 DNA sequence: TGCGCCAGCAGCTCTTCCTGGGTAACTAGCGGGAGGGAAAATGAGCAGTTCTTC.

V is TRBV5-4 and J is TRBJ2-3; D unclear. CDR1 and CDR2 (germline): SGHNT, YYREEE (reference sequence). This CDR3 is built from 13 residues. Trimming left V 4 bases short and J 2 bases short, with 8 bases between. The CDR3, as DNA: TGTGCCAGCAGCCCTGACATCACAGATACGCAGTATTTT. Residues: CASSPDITDTQYF.

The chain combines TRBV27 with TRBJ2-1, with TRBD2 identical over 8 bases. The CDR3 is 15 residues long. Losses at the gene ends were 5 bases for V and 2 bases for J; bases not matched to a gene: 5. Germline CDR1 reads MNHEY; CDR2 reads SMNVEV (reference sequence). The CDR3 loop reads CASSVRLAPYNEQFF. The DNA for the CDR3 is TGTGCCAGCAGTGTCAGACTAGCGCCCTACAATGAGCAGTTCTTC.